This T cell receptor beta chain was documented in a study of untreated major depressive disorder (dated by TCRdb to 2017 to 2018). With regard to the full study: This cross-sectional case-control study compared T cell phenotype and TCR repertoire between antidepressant-free major depressive disorder patients and individually matched non-depressed controls. Differences in Vbeta 5.1, Vbeta 11 and Vbeta 22 usage observed by flow cytometry in the whole cohort were followed up by sequencing. General findings and caveats noted by the study authors: The top five TRBV05-01 clones in every sequenced subject were all private clones. For the sequencing comparisons, one-tailed planned tests were applied to only three preselected Vbeta families. In the sequencing data, TRBV25-01 and TRBV02-01 usage matched the flow-cytometry pattern without reaching statistical significance. Higher TRBV05-01 (Vbeta 5.1) usage among CD4+ T cells of depressed patients compared with controls was confirmed by sequencing, with p = 0.040 in a one-tailed test. Because of the strict matching and exclusion criteria, the study sample was comparatively small, which limits how generalizable the findings are.

Every depressed patient was matched in pairs with a non-depressed control on sex, age, current smoking status and body mass index. European descent was reported for all participants. Controls scored 5 or less on the Quick Inventory of Depressive Symptoms-Self Report and had no mood disorder, either currently or at any point in their lifetime. Participants were excluded if they had major medical conditions, Axis I/II comorbidities, regular medication or illicit drug use, or weekly alcohol intake above 100 g. About 30 ml of peripheral blood was collected from each participant into EDTA tubes. Magnetic negative selection with the BD IMag Human CD4 T Lymphocyte Enrichment Set was used to purify CD4+ T cells from thawed PBMCs. Flow cytometry confirmed that the CD4+ enrichment method typically gave 85% to 95% purity. A subgroup of five case-control pairs, selected blind to chemokine receptor expression and flow-cytometric repertoire skewing results, was subjected to TCRbeta sequencing. Every blood sample was taken in the morning at 8:00 a.m., after which PBMCs were separated out using Ficoll-Hypaque gradient centrifugation. PBMCs were gradually cooled to -80 degrees C for cryopreservation and then kept in liquid nitrogen until assay.

Inclusive of the bounding cysteine and phenylalanine, the CDR3 is 14 residues long. Only the CDR3 DNA stays, 42 bases, in frame from base 1. Taken from the germline V gene (reference sequence), the CDR1 and CDR2 loops are SGHNT and YYREEE. V has 4 bases trimmed and J has 6 bases trimmed; junction bases matching no gene number 9. The Qiagen DNeasy Blood and Tissue Kit was used to extract total genomic DNA from purified CD4+ T cells. Using immunoSEQ immunosequencing protocols, the TCRbeta CDR3 region, as defined by IMGT, was amplified and sequenced. In the authors' own workflow: The immunoSEQ service preprocessed the raw sequence data to correct PCR and sequencing errors. The sequence data were loaded into the immunoSEQ Analyzer and then analyzed further using VDJtools v1.0.7. The paired Wilcoxon signed-rank test was used to test for differences between patients and controls. TCRdb carries this immuneACCESS record with in-frame sequences only. Its versions omit some clonotypes, under half of them owing to an unresolved V gene in the studies checked, with the rest unexplained. V, J and clone size were drawn from that table, and D and trimming were deduced from the DNA. The table for this sample lists fewer than 25,000 clones; around 85% of them were counted only once. The top ten hold roughly 0.82% of the sample.

Details on this clone: Its antigen target is currently unknown. No base-level quality is on record; no much larger clone is a single base apart.

The chain couples TRBV5-4 to TRBJ1-1; TRBD1 aligns with 7 central bases. The clonotype originates from a woman in her 30s in good health. The sequenced sample was CD4+ T cells from PBMCs. The DNA reads TGTGCCAGCAGCCTCCTACAGGGGAGGTCTGAAGCTTTCTTT. Its translation reads: CASSLLQGRSEAFF. Beyond the CDR3, the reference TRBV5-4 and TRBJ1-1 genes provide the residues; the full variable domain reads: ETGVTQSPTHLIKTRGQQVTLRCSSQSGHNTVSWYQQALGQGPQFIFQYYREEENGRGNFPPRFSGLQFPNYSSELNVNALELDDSALYLCASSLLQGRSEAFFGQGTRLTVV.